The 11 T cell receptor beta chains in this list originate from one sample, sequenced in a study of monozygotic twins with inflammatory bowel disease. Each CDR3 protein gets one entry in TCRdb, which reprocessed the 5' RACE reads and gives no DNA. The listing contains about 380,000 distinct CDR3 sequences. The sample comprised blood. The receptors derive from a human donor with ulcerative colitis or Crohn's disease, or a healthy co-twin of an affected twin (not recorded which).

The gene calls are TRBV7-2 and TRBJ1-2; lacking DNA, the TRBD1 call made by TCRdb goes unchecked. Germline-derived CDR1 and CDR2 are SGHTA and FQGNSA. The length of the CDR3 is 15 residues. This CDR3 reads CASSLDPGSFYGYTF.

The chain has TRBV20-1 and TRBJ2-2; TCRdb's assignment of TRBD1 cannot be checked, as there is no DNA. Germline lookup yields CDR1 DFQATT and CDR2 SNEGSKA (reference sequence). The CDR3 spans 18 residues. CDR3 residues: CSARAGTGVQGTAGELFF.

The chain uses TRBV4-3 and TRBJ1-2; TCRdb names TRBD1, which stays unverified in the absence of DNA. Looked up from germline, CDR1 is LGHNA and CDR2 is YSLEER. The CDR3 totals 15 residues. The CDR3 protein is CASSQETGRAYGYTF.

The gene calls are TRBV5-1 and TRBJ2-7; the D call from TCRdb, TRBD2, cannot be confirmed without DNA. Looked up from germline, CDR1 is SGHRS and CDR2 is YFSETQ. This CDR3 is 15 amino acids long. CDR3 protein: CASSFLRQGDYEQYF.

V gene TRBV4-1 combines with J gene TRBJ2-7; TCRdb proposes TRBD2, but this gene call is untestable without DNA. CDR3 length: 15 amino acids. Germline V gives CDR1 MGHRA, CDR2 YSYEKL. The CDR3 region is CASSQGGYSYYEQYF.

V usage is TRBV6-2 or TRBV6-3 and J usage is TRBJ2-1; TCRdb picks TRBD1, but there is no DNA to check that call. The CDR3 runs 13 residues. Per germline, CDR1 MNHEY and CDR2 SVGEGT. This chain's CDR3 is CATDRASYNEQFF.

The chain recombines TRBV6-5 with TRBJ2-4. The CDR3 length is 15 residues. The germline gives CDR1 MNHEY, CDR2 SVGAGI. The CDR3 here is CASSSVTSGKNIQYF.

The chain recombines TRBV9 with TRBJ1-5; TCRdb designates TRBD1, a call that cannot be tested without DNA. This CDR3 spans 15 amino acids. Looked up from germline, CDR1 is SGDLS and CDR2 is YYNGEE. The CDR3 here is CASSVDPGGNQPQHF. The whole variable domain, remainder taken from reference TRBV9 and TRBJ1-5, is DSGVTQTPKHLITATGQRVTLRCSPRSGDLSVYWYQQSLDQGLQFLIQYYNGEERAKGNILERFSAQQFPDLHSELNLSSLELGDSALYFCASSVDPGGNQPQHFGDGTRLSIL.

CDR3 residues: CASSLHGTNLANEQFF. The chain recombines TRBV11-1 with TRBJ2-1; TCRdb reports TRBD2, a call that lacks DNA to check it against. The CDR3 extends over 16 amino acids. Per germline, CDR1 SGHAT and CDR2 FQDESV (reference sequence).

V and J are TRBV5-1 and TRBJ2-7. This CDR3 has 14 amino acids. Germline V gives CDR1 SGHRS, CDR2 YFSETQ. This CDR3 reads CASSQNGGTYEQYF.

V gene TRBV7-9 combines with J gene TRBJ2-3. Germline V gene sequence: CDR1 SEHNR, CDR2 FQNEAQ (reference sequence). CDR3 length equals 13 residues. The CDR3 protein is CASSRDTTDTQYF.